This section outlines one TCR beta chain sequence together with its context. Its antigen is currently unknown. CDR3 length: 15 residues. Germline V gene lookup returns CDR1 MNHEY and CDR2 SVGAGI. Unmatched junction bases numbered 8, after V lost 4 bases and J lost 4 bases. Researchers ran the PCR with 60 Vbeta and 13 Jbeta primers. Clones were sequenced by immunoSEQ multiplex PCR, and TCRdb holds only the in-frame ones, with some missing. The repertoire has approximately 150,000 clones, over 70% of them found once; the top ten carry about 7.4%. The entry originates in a study of cytomegalovirus exposure and HLA in healthy donors. Study results and caveats: It was taken for granted in presence/absence analyses that sequencing depth across donors was roughly uniform. In an earlier analysis, in approximately 570 donors, most V segments appeared productive either ~90% or ~30% of the time. Sequencing likely generated an artifact that appeared as a cluster of highly shared sequence variants.

This chain links TRBV6-5 with TRBJ2-7; 9 nucleotides line up with TRBD1. The source is a male donor in good health and CMV-seropositive. Material: PBMCs. The CDR3 here is CASSSTGTGNYEQYF. For the CDR3, the DNA is TGTGCCAGCAGTTCGACCGGGACAGGGAATTACGAGCAGTACTTC.